The rows below give T cell receptor beta chains drawn from one sample of a study of identifying expanded T cells in peripheral blood. Clones were sequenced by immunoSEQ multiplex PCR, and TCRdb holds only the in-frame ones, with some missing. The sample lists 83,000 or so clones, 88% occurring once. The sequenced material came from blood. The receptors were sampled from a person aged 18 to 75 in good health. Both conserved end residues are part of each CDR3. D genes are given only for firm matches. Clone size, where shown, is once, few, many, or a class for clones that have expanded.

TRBV10-3,TRBJ2-7,.,TRBD2,CAISEKWEGPYKTYEQYF,TGTGCCATCAGTGAGAAGTGGGAGGGCCCTTATAAAACCTACGAGCAGTACTTC
TRBV18,TRBJ2-5,.,.,CASSPRQGGQETQYF,TGTGCCAGCTCACCTCGCCAGGGGGGGCAAGAGACCCAGTACTTC
TRBV5-6,TRBJ2-3,.,.,CASSTTGRGTDTQYF,TGTGCCAGCAGCACCACAGGGAGAGGCACAGATACGCAGTATTTT
TRBV19,TRBJ2-1,.,.,CASSSPQGGKVKQFF,TGTGCCAGTAGTTCGCCCCAGGGTGGGAAGGTAAAGCAGTTCTTC
TRBV19,TRBJ2-7,.,TRBD2,CASSIRTSGPYEQYF,TGTGCCAGTAGTATTCGGACTAGCGGGCCATACGAGCAGTACTTC
TRBV4-1,TRBJ2-1,.,TRBD2,CASSPREDGTTINEQFF,TGCGCCAGCAGCCCCCGAGAGGATGGGACTACAATCAATGAGCAGTTCTTC
TRBV2,TRBJ2-1,once,TRBD1,CASSPGTGLDNEQFF,TGTGCCAGCAGTCCCGGGACAGGGCTGGACAATGAGCAGTTCTTC
TRBV5-1,TRBJ1-6,few,TRBD1,CASSLRQGLGAPLHF,TGCGCCAGCAGCTTAAGACAGGGCCTCGGGGCACCCCTCCACTTT
TRBV5-1,TRBJ1-5,once,.,CASSFGDMNQPQHF,TGCGCCAGCAGCTTCGGTGATATGAATCAGCCCCAGCATTTT
TRBV2,TRBJ2-3,.,.,CAVRGASTDTQYF,TGTGCCGTTAGGGGGGCGTCCACAGATACGCAGTATTTT
TRBV5-1,TRBJ2-1,.,.,CASSLERYNEQFF,TGCGCCAGCAGCTTGGAACGGTACAATGAGCAGTTCTTC
TRBV19,TRBJ2-3,.,TRBD1,CASSTIQGAGDTQYF,TGTGCCAGTAGTACCATACAGGGGGCGGGTGATACGCAGTATTTT
TRBV6-6,TRBJ1-5,.,TRBD1,CASTGQGDSNQPQHF,TGTGCCAGCACCGGACAGGGGGATAGCAATCAGCCCCAGCATTTT
TRBV30,TRBJ2-1,once,TRBD2,CAWSVPHGGGDNEQFF,TGTGCCTGGAGTGTACCCCACGGCGGGGGGGATAATGAGCAGTTCTTC
TRBV7-3,TRBJ2-7,.,.,CASSLNSGTYEQYF,TGTGCCAGCAGCTTAAATAGCGGAACCTACGAGCAGTACTTC
TRBV4-1,TRBJ2-3,once,.,CASSHREKTQYF,TGCGCCAGCAGCCACAGGGAAAAGACGCAGTATTTT
TRBV15,TRBJ2-1,.,TRBD2,CATSRGVSGPNYNEQFF,TGTGCCACCAGCAGAGGGGTTAGCGGGCCGAACTACAATGAGCAGTTCTTC
TRBV27,TRBJ2-2,.,.,CASMMAGELFF,TGTGCCAGCATGATGGCCGGGGAGCTGTTTTTT
TRBV11-2,TRBJ2-2,.,.,CASSFNRYTGELFF,TGTGCCAGCAGCTTTAACCGCTACACCGGGGAGCTGTTTTTT
TRBV5-4,TRBJ2-7,once,TRBD2,CASSLNGRANEQYF,TGTGCCAGCAGCTTGAACGGGAGGGCAAACGAGCAGTACTTC
TRBV30,TRBJ1-4,.,TRBD1,CASPIHGDSNEKLFF,TGTGCCTCCCCCATTCACGGGGACAGTAATGAAAAACTGTTTTTT
TRBV6-6,TRBJ2-7,.,TRBD1,CASSRTGDSYEQYF,TGTGCCAGCAGCAGGACAGGGGATTCCTACGAGCAGTACTTC
TRBV4-2,TRBJ1-2,.,.,CASSPPGSRSYGYTF,TGTGCCAGCAGCCCCCCTGGGTCTAGATCATATGGCTACACCTTC
TRBV6-5,TRBJ1-5,.,TRBD1,CASSWDREGQPQHF,TGTGCCAGCAGTTGGGACAGGGAAGGCCAGCCCCAGCATTTT
TRBV27,TRBJ2-7,.,.,CASLGLRSYEQYF,TGTGCCAGCTTAGGACTGCGCTCCTACGAGCAGTACTTC
TRBV21-1,TRBJ2-1,.,.,CASSMGGSKGRPYNEQFF,TGTGCCAGCAGCATGGGAGGATCTAAAGGTCGCCCCTACAATGAGCAGTTCTTC
TRBV30,TRBJ1-2,.,.,CAWSLQGNGYTF,TGTGCCTGGAGTTTACAGGGAAATGGCTACACCTTC
TRBV10-1,TRBJ2-7,.,TRBD1,CASSQITGGEQYF,TGCGCCAGCAGTCAGATAACAGGGGGAGAGCAGTACTTC
TRBV29-1,TRBJ1-4,.,.,CSATSGGTNEKLFF,TGCAGCGCTACTAGTGGGGGAACTAATGAAAAACTGTTTTTT
TRBV11-2,TRBJ2-5,.,.,CASSFLETQYF,TGTGCCAGCAGCTTTCTGGAGACCCAGTACTTC
TRBV5-4,TRBJ2-7,.,TRBD1,CASSQDRVTFEQYF,TGTGCCAGCAGCCAGGACAGGGTCACGTTCGAGCAGTACTTC
TRBV4-2,TRBJ2-7,.,TRBD1,CASSHDGQARAYEQYF,TGTGCCAGCAGCCACGACGGACAGGCCCGAGCCTACGAGCAGTACTTC
TRBV11-2,TRBJ2-1,.,.,CASSSDGLYNEQFF,TGTGCCAGCAGCTCGGACGGGCTCTACAATGAGCAGTTCTTC
TRBV11-3,TRBJ1-1,.,.,CASSSPKVSWNTEAFF,TGTGCCAGCAGCTCGCCCAAGGTTAGCTGGAACACTGAAGCTTTCTTT
TRBV28,TRBJ2-7,.,.,CASSPPPYEQYF,TGTGCCAGCAGCCCGCCCCCGTACGAGCAGTACTTC
TRBV4-1,TRBJ2-3,.,TRBD2,CASSSRSGMVSDTQYF,TGCGCCAGCAGCTCGCGAAGCGGGATGGTCTCAGATACGCAGTATTTT
TRBV10-2,TRBJ2-1,.,.,CASSESRTGIGSEQFF,TGCGCCAGCAGTGAGTCGAGAACGGGAATAGGGTCCGAGCAGTTCTTC
TRBV11-2,TRBJ2-7,.,.,CASSSLDYEQYF,TGTGCCAGCAGCTCCCTAGATTACGAGCAGTACTTC
TRBV6-1,TRBJ2-1,.,.,CASSEEPSYNEQFF,TGTGCCAGCAGTGAGGAGCCTTCCTACAATGAGCAGTTCTTC
TRBV4-1,TRBJ2-7,.,TRBD1,CASSQVLTGMNEQYF,TGCGCCAGCAGCCAAGTTTTGACAGGGATGAACGAGCAGTACTTC
TRBV30,TRBJ1-2,.,.,CAWTGLYGYTF,TGTGCCTGGACAGGGTTATATGGCTACACCTTC
TRBV16,TRBJ2-7,.,.,CASSMEGARSEQYF,TGTGCCAGCAGCATGGAGGGGGCCAGGAGCGAGCAGTACTTC
TRBV10-3,TRBJ1-1,.,.,CAISDHRPNTEAFF,TGTGCCATCAGTGATCACAGACCGAACACTGAAGCTTTCTTT
TRBV9,TRBJ2-3,.,TRBD2,CASSVGTSGASTDTQYF,TGTGCCAGCAGCGTAGGGACTAGCGGGGCCAGCACAGATACGCAGTATTTT
TRBV6-4,TRBJ1-2,.,.,CASSDRRLRGYTF,TGTGCCAGCAGTGACCGGCGGCTTCGGGGCTACACCTTC
TRBV10-1,TRBJ2-2,.,TRBD1,CASSESRTGVPTGELFF,TGCGCCAGCAGTGAGTCCCGGACAGGGGTTCCCACCGGGGAGCTGTTTTTT